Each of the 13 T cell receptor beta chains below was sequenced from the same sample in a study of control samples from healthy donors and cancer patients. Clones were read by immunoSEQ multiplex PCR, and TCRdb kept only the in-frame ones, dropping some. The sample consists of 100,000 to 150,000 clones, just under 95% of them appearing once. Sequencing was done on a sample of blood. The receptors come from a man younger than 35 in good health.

The CDR3 sequence is CASSLGGTYTDTQYF. In DNA form, the CDR3 reads TGTGCCAGCAGCTTAGGGGGGACCTACACAGATACGCAGTATTTT. This chain joins TRBV7-2 and TRBJ2-3; D tentatively reads TRBD1 or TRBD2 (5 bases each). The germline V gene encodes CDR1 SGHTA and CDR2 FQGNSA. The CDR3 has 15 residues. Trimming left V 1 base short and J 2 bases short, with 10 bases between.

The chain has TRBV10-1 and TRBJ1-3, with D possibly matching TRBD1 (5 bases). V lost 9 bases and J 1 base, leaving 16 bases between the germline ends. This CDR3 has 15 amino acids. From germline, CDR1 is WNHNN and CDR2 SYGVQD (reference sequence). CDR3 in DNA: TGCGCCAGTTCTGGGGGATGGATTTCTGGAAACACCATATATTTT. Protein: CASSGGWISGNTIYF.

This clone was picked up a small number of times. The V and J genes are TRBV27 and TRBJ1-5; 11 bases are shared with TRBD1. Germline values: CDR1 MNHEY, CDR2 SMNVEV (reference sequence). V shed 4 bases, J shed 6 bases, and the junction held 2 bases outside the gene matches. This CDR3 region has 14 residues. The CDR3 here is CASSSGQGAQPQHF. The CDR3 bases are TGTGCCAGCAGTTCAGGACAGGGGGCTCAGCCCCAGCATTTT.

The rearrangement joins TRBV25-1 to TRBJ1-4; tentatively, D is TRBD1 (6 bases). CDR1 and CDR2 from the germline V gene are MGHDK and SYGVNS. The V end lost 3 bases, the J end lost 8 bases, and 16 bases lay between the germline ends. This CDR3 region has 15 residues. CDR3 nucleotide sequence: TGTGCCAGCAGTGATCTGGGACAACGCTGGGAAAAACTGTTTTTT. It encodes CASSDLGQRWEKLFF.

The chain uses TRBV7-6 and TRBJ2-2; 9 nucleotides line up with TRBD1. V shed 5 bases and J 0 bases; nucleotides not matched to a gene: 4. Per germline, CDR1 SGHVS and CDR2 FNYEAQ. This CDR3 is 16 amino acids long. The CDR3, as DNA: TGTGCCAGCAGCACTAACAGGGGGCCGAACACCGGGGAGCTGTTTTTT. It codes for CASSTNRGPNTGELFF.

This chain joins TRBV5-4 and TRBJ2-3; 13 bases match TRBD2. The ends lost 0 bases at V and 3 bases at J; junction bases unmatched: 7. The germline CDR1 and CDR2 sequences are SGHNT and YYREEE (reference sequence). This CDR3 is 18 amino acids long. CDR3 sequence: CASSLVKLAGGQTDTQYF. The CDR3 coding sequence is TGTGCCAGCAGCTTGGTAAAACTAGCGGGGGGGCAGACAGATACGCAGTATTTT.

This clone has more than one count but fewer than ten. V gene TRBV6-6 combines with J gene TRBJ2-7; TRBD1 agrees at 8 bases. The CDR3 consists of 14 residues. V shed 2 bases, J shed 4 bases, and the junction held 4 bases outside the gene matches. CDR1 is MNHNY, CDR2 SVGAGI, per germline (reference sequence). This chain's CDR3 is CASSYKGQEYEQYF. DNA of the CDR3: TGTGCCAGCAGTTACAAGGGACAGGAATACGAGCAGTACTTC.

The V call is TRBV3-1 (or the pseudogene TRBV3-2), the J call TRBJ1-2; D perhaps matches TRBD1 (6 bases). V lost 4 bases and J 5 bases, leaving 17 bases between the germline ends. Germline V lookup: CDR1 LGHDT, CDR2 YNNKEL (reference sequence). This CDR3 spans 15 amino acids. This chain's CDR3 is CASSLAGARPYGYTF. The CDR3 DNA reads TGTGCCAGCAGCCTTGCGGGGGCCCGTCCTTATGGCTACACCTTC.

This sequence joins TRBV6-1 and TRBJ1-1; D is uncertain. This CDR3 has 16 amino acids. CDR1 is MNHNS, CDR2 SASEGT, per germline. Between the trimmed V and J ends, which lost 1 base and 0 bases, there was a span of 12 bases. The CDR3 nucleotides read TGTGCCAGCAGTGAAGAAGGATGGATCATGAACACTGAAGCTTTCTTT. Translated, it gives CASSEEGWIMNTEAFF.

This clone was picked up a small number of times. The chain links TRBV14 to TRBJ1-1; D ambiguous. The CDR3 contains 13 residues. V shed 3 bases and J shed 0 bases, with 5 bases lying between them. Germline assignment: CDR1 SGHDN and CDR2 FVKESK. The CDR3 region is CASSHGMNTEAFF. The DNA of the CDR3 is TGTGCCAGCAGCCACGGCATGAACACTGAAGCTTTCTTT.

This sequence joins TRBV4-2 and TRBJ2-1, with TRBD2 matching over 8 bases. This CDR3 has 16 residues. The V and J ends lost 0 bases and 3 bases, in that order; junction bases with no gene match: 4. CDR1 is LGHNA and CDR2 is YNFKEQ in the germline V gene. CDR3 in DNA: TGTGCCAGCAGCCAAGAAGCTAGCGGGCTCTACAATGAGCAGTTCTTC. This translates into CASSQEASGLYNEQFF.

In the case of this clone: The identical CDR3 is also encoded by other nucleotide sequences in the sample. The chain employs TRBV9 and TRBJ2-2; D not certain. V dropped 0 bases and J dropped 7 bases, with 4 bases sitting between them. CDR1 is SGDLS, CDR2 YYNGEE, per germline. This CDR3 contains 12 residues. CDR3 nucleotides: TGTGCCAGCAGCGTAGTTGGCGGGGAGCTGTTTTTT. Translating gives CASSVVGGELFF.

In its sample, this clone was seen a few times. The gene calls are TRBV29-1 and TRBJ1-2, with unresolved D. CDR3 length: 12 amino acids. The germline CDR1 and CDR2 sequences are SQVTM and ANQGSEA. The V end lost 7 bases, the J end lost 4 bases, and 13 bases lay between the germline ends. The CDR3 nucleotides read TGCAGCGCATTCGGAGCCGTCTATGGCTACACCTTC. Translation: CSAFGAVYGYTF.